These 9 T cell receptor beta chains came from one sample sequenced in a study of early T cells in non-severe SARS-CoV-2 infection. TCRdb itself ran the 5' RACE reads through MiXCR, one entry per CDR3 protein. The sample consists of about 89,000 distinct CDR3 sequences, approximately 17% of them appearing once. This sample comprised whole blood, obtained at baseline. The receptors shown here come from an adult who was a healthcare worker with PCR-confirmed SARS-CoV-2 infection or an uninfected control (not recorded which).

This clonotype was observed at least ten times. The rearrangement joins TRBV20-1 to TRBJ2-3, with a weak D call TRBD2 (6 bases). This CDR3 has 13 amino acids. The V gene's germline CDR1 is DFQATT and CDR2 SNEGSKA (reference sequence). V lost 6 bases, J lost 2 bases, and 12 bases lay in between. CDR3 region: CSATLAATDTQYF. CDR3 sequence (DNA): TGCAGTGCCACACTAGCAGCCACAGATACGCAGTATTTT.

This chain links TRBV7-7 with TRBJ1-1; 9 bases line up with TRBD1. This CDR3 contains 15 residues. The trim removed 3 bases at V and 2 bases at J, leaving 4 bases unmatched. Per germline, CDR1 SSHAT and CDR2 FNYEAQ (reference sequence). CDR3 nucleotide sequence: TGTGCCAGCAGCTTGATTACAGGGGGCAACACTGAAGCTTTCTTT. This encodes CASSLITGGNTEAFF.

This clonotype was found a few times. This chain uses TRBV20-1 with TRBJ1-1; 7 bases are a match to TRBD1. The germline V gene has CDR1 DFQATT and CDR2 SNEGSKA (reference sequence). V was pared by 0 bases and J by 0 bases, with 7 bases of the junction left unmatched. CDR3 length: 16 amino acids. The CDR3 DNA reads as TGCAGTGCTAGAGATTTGGGACAGACAATGAACACTGAAGCTTTCTTT. This translates into CSARDLGQTMNTEAFF.

The chain uses TRBV5-1 and TRBJ1-5; 7 bases map to TRBD1. The germline CDR1 and CDR2 sequences are SGHRS and YFSETQ. The CDR3 sequence is 14 residues long. Germline trimming cut 4 bases from V and 7 bases from J; bases unmatched to any gene: 8. Here the CDR3 reads CASSLEGTEQPQHF. For the CDR3, the DNA is TGCGCCAGCAGCCTGGAAGGGACAGAGCAGCCCCAGCATTTT.

This rearrangement joins TRBV18 to TRBJ2-1; 11 bases fit TRBD2. The V gene end was trimmed by 6 bases and the J gene end by 7 bases; junction bases not matched to a gene: 8. The CDR3 runs 15 residues. The germline gives CDR1 KGHSH, CDR2 LQKENI. The CDR3 DNA is TGTGCCAGCTCTCTACTAGCGGGAGCTGTAAATGAGCAGTTCTTC. It encodes CASSLLAGAVNEQFF.

This chain uses TRBV7-2 with TRBJ2-2; unclear D gene. V shed 6 bases and J shed 4 bases, with 9 bases lying between them. Germline assignment: CDR1 SGHTA and CDR2 FQGNSA. The CDR3 loop spans 13 amino acids. CDR3 nucleotide sequence: TGTGCCAGCAGGCGACCTAGCACCGGGGAGCTGTTTTTT. Encoded protein: CASRRPSTGELFF.

This clonotype appeared a few times. The V gene is TRBV5-1, the J gene TRBJ2-7; no clear D gene. Per germline, CDR1 SGHRS and CDR2 YFSETQ. Trimming took 4 bases from V and 0 from J, leaving 23 bases between them. The CDR3 covers 18 residues. CDR3 region: CASSLRGSGLTSSYEQYF. The DNA of the CDR3 is TGCGCCAGCAGCCTTCGTGGGTCAGGTCTAACCTCCTCCTACGAGCAGTACTTC.

J is TRBJ2-1 and V is TRBV9, with TRBD2 identical over 10 bases. This CDR3 has 16 residues. The J segment lost 7 bases and the V segment lost 2 bases, leaving 9 bases of the junction unmatched. Per germline, CDR1 SGDLS and CDR2 YYNGEE. CDR3 sequence (DNA): TGTGCCAGCAGCGTTAGGGGGACTAGCGATACTAATGAGCAGTTCTTC. It is translated as CASSVRGTSDTNEQFF.

Of note for this clonotype: A much larger clone differs from this one at a single base, so this may be a read error. This rearrangement joins TRBV3-1 to TRBJ2-1; D remains unclear. From germline, CDR1 is LGHDT and CDR2 YNNKEL (reference sequence). Trimming cost V 1 base and J 6 bases, with 10 bases left between them. The CDR3 loop spans 14 amino acids. CDR3 region: CASSQGAGFNEQFF. Here the CDR3 DNA reads TGTGCCAGCAGCCAAGGGGCCGGCTTCAATGAGCAGTTCTTC.